This TCR beta chain was documented in a study of blood T cells in healthy people across ages. Primers used in a second PCR of about 7 to 12 cycles were a sample-barcoded 5' primer and a J-beta primer mix. TCRdb independently ran MiXCR on the 5' RACE reads; one entry per CDR3 protein. This table has about 1.4 million distinct CDR3 sequences, around 59% appearing once. Germline V gene sequence: CDR1 DFQATT, CDR2 SNEGSKA (reference sequence). V shed 0 bases and J shed 0 bases, with 14 bases lying between them. The length of the CDR3 is 16 residues. The source material was blood. This TCR was sampled from a man aged 18 to 30 in good health. The chain couples TRBV20-1 to TRBJ2-5, with D possibly matching TRBD2 (6 bases). The CDR3 DNA is TGCAGTGCTAGAGATTACGGCGGGGAGTACCAAGAGACCCAGTACTTC. Translating gives CSARDYGGEYQETQYF.